These 27 T cell receptor beta chains came from one sample sequenced in a study of T cells in tuberculosis. Data came from immunoSEQ multiplex PCR; TCRdb stores just in-frame clones and leaves some out. This table holds 26,000 or so clones, 90% found once. Sequencing was done on a sample of PBMCs. The receptors originated from a donor aged 10-29 years with latent tuberculosis or without tuberculosis infection.

This clone appeared a few times. J is TRBJ2-1 and V is TRBV10-2; 9 bases agree with TRBD1. This CDR3 comprises 13 residues. Trimming removed 8 bases from V and 5 bases from J; junction bases left unmatched: 4. Germline V gene lookup returns CDR1 WSHSY and CDR2 SAAADI. DNA of the CDR3: TGCGCCAGCTCGGACAGGGGCCACAATGAGCAGTTCTTC. Amino acid sequence: CASSDRGHNEQFF.

This chain uses TRBV6-5 with TRBJ2-7; tentative D call: TRBD1 (6 bases). Germline CDR1 reads MNHEY; CDR2 reads SVGAGI. V was pared by 3 bases and J by 1 base, with 13 bases between. The CDR3 length is 15 residues. The CDR3 spells CASSYTEDSSYEQYF. DNA for the CDR3: TGTGCCAGCAGTTATACTGAGGACAGTTCCTACGAGCAGTACTTC.

The CDR3 DNA reads TGTGCCAGCAGCAAAATCCCGCAGGGTCTCCCAGATACGCAGTATTTT. The encoded protein is CASSKIPQGLPDTQYF. This chain uses TRBV5-8 with TRBJ2-3, with D possibly TRBD1 on 5 matching bases. The CDR3 sequence is 16 residues long. Germline loops: CDR1 SGHTS, CDR2 YDEGEE. The germline V and J ends were trimmed by 4 bases and 4 bases, with 19 bases remaining between them.

The genes are TRBV5-6 and TRBJ2-5; 11 bases match TRBD2. The CDR3 has 16 residues. After removal of 4 bases from V and 1 base from J, the junction contained 6 bases not matched to a gene. CDR1 is SGHDT, CDR2 YYEEEE, per germline. The CDR3 DNA sequence: TGTGCCAGCAGCCAGTCTAGCGGGGGGCCCCAAGAGACCCAGTACTTC. Translated, it gives CASSQSSGGPQETQYF.

The gene calls are TRBV5-1 and TRBJ2-1, with D maybe TRBD1 (6 bases). V was trimmed by 0 bases and J by 4 bases, leaving 8 bases between them. Germline-derived CDR1 and CDR2 are SGHRS and YFSETQ. CDR3 length: 14 residues. The CDR3 DNA reads as TGCGCCAGCAGCTTGGCCCAGGGGTACAATGAGCAGTTCTTC. It specifies CASSLAQGYNEQFF.

The gene calls are TRBV11-2 and TRBJ1-1, with 8 positions matching TRBD1. The CDR3 has 12 amino acids. Germline values: CDR1 SGHAT, CDR2 FQNNGV. Trimming removed 4 bases from V and 10 bases from J; junction bases left unmatched: 5. The CDR3, as DNA: TGTGCCAGCAGCTCGCAGGGGGCCGGAGCTTTCTTT. This codes for CASSSQGAGAFF.

The chain is built from TRBV2 and TRBJ2-5, with a tentative D call TRBD2 (5 bases). The V end lost 5 bases, the J end lost 3 bases, and 19 bases lay between the germline ends. From germline, CDR1 is SNHLY and CDR2 FYNNEI. The CDR3 covers 16 residues. CDR3 coding DNA: TGTGCCAGCAGTCTCCCAGAGGGCTATATGGAAGAGACCCAGTACTTC. Residues: CASSLPEGYMEETQYF.

This chain connects TRBV5-1 to TRBJ1-6; 7 bases align to TRBD1. V was pared by 0 bases and J by 6 bases, with 12 bases of the junction left unmatched. CDR3 length: 18 residues. Germline CDR1 and CDR2: SGHRS and YFSETQ. The DNA for the CDR3 is TGCGCCAGCAGCTTGGAGAGGGGGCCAGGTCTTCGTAATTCACCCCTCCACTTT. The encoded protein is CASSLERGPGLRNSPLHF.

The rearrangement links TRBV27 to TRBJ1-2, with TRBD1 as a possible D gene (5 bases). V dropped 2 bases and J dropped 8 bases, with 9 bases sitting between them. Germline CDR1 MNHEY, CDR2 SMNVEV (reference sequence). The CDR3 consists of 12 residues. CDR3 amino acids: CASSLQGHGYTF. DNA of the CDR3: TGTGCCAGCAGTTTACAGGGTCACGGCTACACCTTC.

The chain employs TRBV18 and TRBJ1-2; the D gene is possibly TRBD1 (5 bases). V was cut by 3 bases and J by 3 bases, with 11 bases left in between. The CDR3 length is 14 residues. CDR1 is KGHSH, CDR2 LQKENI, per germline. The CDR3 sequence: CASSPDSRDYGYTF. The CDR3 DNA follows: TGTGCCAGCTCACCCGACAGCCGAGACTATGGCTACACCTTC. The full variable domain, with the rest looked up from reference TRBV18 and TRBJ1-2, is NAGVMQNPRHLVRRRGQEARLRCSPMKGHSHVYWYRQLPEEGLKFMVYLQKENIIDESGMPKERFSAEFPKEGPSILRIQQVVRGDSAAYFCASSPDSRDYGYTFGSGTRLTVV.

The chain joins TRBV9 to TRBJ2-5; D gene uncertain. CDR3 length: 13 amino acids. CDR1 and CDR2 (germline): SGDLS, YYNGEE. V was pared by 1 base and J by 7 bases, with 11 bases between. In nucleotides, the CDR3 is TGTGCCAGCAGCGTATCCCCAACGGGGACCCAGTACTTC. It codes for CASSVSPTGTQYF.

This chain links TRBV9 with TRBJ2-1; D remains ambiguous. The germline CDR1 and CDR2 sequences are SGDLS and YYNGEE. V gave up 2 bases and J gave up 5 bases, with 5 bases separating them. The CDR3 spans 12 residues. DNA of the CDR3: TGTGCCAGCAGCGTGGCGGACAATGAGCAGTTCTTC. Its translation is CASSVADNEQFF.

This chain connects TRBV7-6 to TRBJ2-5; 8 bases align to TRBD1. In germline, CDR1 is SGHVS, CDR2 FNYEAQ. V trimming: 0 bases; J trimming: 0 bases; junction bases outside the gene matches: 0. The CDR3 is 15 amino acids. In nucleotides, the CDR3 is TGTGCCAGCAGCTTAGCGGACAGGGACCAAGAGACCCAGTACTTC. This encodes CASSLADRDQETQYF.

This clone came up once. The chain joins TRBV9 to TRBJ2-1; 9 bases line up with TRBD1. The V segment lost 4 bases and the J segment 10 bases; nucleotides outside the gene matches: 9. This CDR3 region has 14 residues. Germline V gene lookup returns CDR1 SGDLS and CDR2 YYNGEE. Here the CDR3 DNA reads TGTGCCAGCAGCCCCCGGGACAGGGTCCGAGAGCAGTTCTTC. It yields the protein CASSPRDRVREQFF.

The V and J genes are TRBV5-1 and TRBJ2-3; D uncertain. The germline CDR1 and CDR2 sequences are SGHRS and YFSETQ. Trimming took 7 bases from V and 4 from J, leaving 10 bases between them. This CDR3 region has 12 residues. CDR3 sequence reads: CASYQRPDTQYF. The DNA of the CDR3 is TGCGCCAGCTATCAGCGTCCAGATACGCAGTATTTT.

This clone was found once. V is TRBV9 and J is TRBJ1-6; 8 positions match TRBD1. Germline V gene lookup returns CDR1 SGDLS and CDR2 YYNGEE. V trimming: 5 bases; J trimming: 7 bases; junction bases outside the gene matches: 8. There are 15 residues in the CDR3. The CDR3 sequence is CASSPLTGGNSPLHF. The CDR3, as DNA: TGTGCCAGCAGTCCCCTCACAGGGGGAAATTCACCCCTCCACTTT.

The V and J genes are TRBV19 and TRBJ1-2; a possible D gene is TRBD1 (6 bases). Germline lookup yields CDR1 LNHDA and CDR2 SQIVND (reference sequence). The CDR3 is 13 residues long. Trimming cost V 8 bases and J 2 bases, with 12 bases left between them. Here the CDR3 DNA reads TGTGCCAGTGGCGGACAGTCCAACTATGGCTACACCTTC. Encoded protein: CASGGQSNYGYTF.

The chain uses TRBV5-1 and TRBJ1-5; the match to TRBD1 covers 7 bases. The CDR3 runs to 18 residues. V dropped 0 bases and J dropped 2; count of bases not matched to a gene: 11. Germline CDR1 reads SGHRS; CDR2 reads YFSETQ. Here the CDR3 reads CASSLGSFGTDGNQPQHF. The CDR3 region has the DNA TGCGCCAGCAGCTTGGGGAGTTTTGGGACAGATGGCAATCAGCCCCAGCATTTT.

The chain recombines TRBV5-4 with TRBJ1-2; 9 bases are shared with TRBD1. V lost 5 bases and J lost 7; bases outside the gene matches: 9. This CDR3 contains 14 residues. The germline V gene has CDR1 SGHNT and CDR2 YYREEE (reference sequence). The CDR3 loop is CASSLQGAMSGYTF. CDR3 sequence (DNA): TGTGCCAGCAGTCTACAGGGGGCGATGAGTGGCTACACCTTC.

V usage is TRBV19 and J usage is TRBJ1-5, with 9 positions matching TRBD1. The CDR3 is 17 residues long. CDR1 and CDR2 (germline): LNHDA, SQIVND (reference sequence). V lost 4 bases, J lost 1 base, and 8 bases stayed unmatched. DNA for the CDR3: TGTGCCAGTAGTACCCGACAGGGGGTGAAGAGCAATCAGCCCCAGCATTTT. This gives the protein CASSTRQGVKSNQPQHF.

The chain uses TRBV11-2 and TRBJ2-1, with D possibly TRBD1 on 6 matching bases. Trimming removed 1 base from V and 9 bases from J, with 16 bases in between. In germline, CDR1 is SGHAT, CDR2 FQNNGV. This CDR3 contains 15 residues. The CDR3 bases are TGTGCCAGCAGCTTAGCCGGTCAGGGGTGGGTTGAGCAGTTCTTC. Translating gives CASSLAGQGWVEQFF.

Comments on this clone: Relative to the germline gene, one junction end is altered; a read error may explain this. The chain joins TRBV10-3 to TRBJ1-5; weak D call: TRBD1 (5 bases). This CDR3 comprises 16 residues. Germline assignment: CDR1 ENHRY and CDR2 SYGVKD. As DNA, the CDR3 is TGTGCCATCAGTGAGTCGAGTCAAAGGGGCAAACAGCCCCAGCATTTT. Translated, it gives CAISESSQRGKQPQHF.

The chain links TRBV4-2 to TRBJ1-1; TRBD1 matches at 7 bases. V lost 0 bases to trimming and J lost 0 bases; unmatched junction nucleotides: 7. Germline V gene lookup returns CDR1 LGHNA and CDR2 YNFKEQ. The CDR3 has 17 residues. CDR3 residues: CASSQDILQGMNTEAFF. The DNA for the CDR3 is TGTGCCAGCAGCCAAGACATTTTACAGGGGATGAACACTGAAGCTTTCTTT.

The chain is built from TRBV9 and TRBJ2-1; the D gene is possibly TRBD2 (5 bases). The CDR3 contains 15 residues. Trimming pared 4 bases from V and 5 bases from J, leaving 16 bases between. CDR1 SGDLS and CDR2 YYNGEE come from the germline V gene. DNA of the CDR3: TGTGCCAGCAGCCCGACCTTGCATAGCGACAATGAGCAGTTCTTC. This translates into CASSPTLHSDNEQFF.

This chain uses TRBV11-2 with TRBJ1-1; D is unresolved. This CDR3 contains 15 residues. Per the germline V gene, CDR1 is SGHAT and CDR2 is FQNNGV. Trimming removed 0 bases at V and 5 bases at J, with 13 bases between. Here the CDR3 reads CASSLDPGRDTEAFF. The DNA of the CDR3 is TGTGCCAGCAGCTTAGACCCCGGGAGGGATACTGAAGCTTTCTTT.

The genes are TRBV6-5 and TRBJ2-2, with D unclear. V was shortened by 0 bases and J by 6 bases, with 11 bases between the two germline ends. Germline V lookup: CDR1 MNHEY, CDR2 SVGAGI. CDR3 size: 15 residues. The CDR3 loop reads CASSYSPTESGELFF. In DNA, the CDR3 is TGTGCCAGCAGTTACTCCCCCACGGAGTCCGGGGAGCTGTTTTTT.

The chain couples TRBV25-1 to TRBJ2-7; weak D call: TRBD1 (5 bases). There are 13 residues in the CDR3. CDR1 and CDR2 (germline): MGHDK, SYGVNS. V shed 8 bases and J shed 2 bases, with 13 bases lying between them. The DNA of the CDR3 is TGTGCCAGCCTTATATCCAGGGCCTACGAGCAGTACTTC. This translates into CASLISRAYEQYF.